This T cell receptor beta chain was documented in a study of a mutant IDH1 vaccine in newly diagnosed glioma. The overall study: Weeks 1, 3, 5, 7, 11, 15, 19 and 23 were when patients received their eight vaccinations. Patients got radiotherapy, temozolomide, or both beforehand, and most got both.

Concerning this clone: Its antigen remains unidentified.

The time point here: week 23, last vaccination. Doses consisted of 300 ug of mutant IDH1 20-mer peptide each, paired with topical imiquimod. Here immunoSEQ multiplex PCR was the method, and the copy in TCRdb shows in-frame clones only, minus some. The top ten hold approximately 8% of the sample, which has tens of thousands of clones, over 80% seen once. General study results and limits: Among all patients, vaccine-induced immune responses occurred in over 80%.

CDR1 is SGHTA and CDR2 is FQGNSA in the germline V gene. V was trimmed by 6 bases and J by 4 bases, leaving 12 bases between them. CDR3 length: 13 amino acids. The receptor's source is a woman aged 18-35 years with glioma. The sequencing used PBMCs, collected from a glioma patient whose treatment included an IDH1 peptide vaccine. The chain employs TRBV7-2 and TRBJ1-1; D remains unclear. The CDR3, as DNA: TGTGCCAGCAGAACTGACCCGAGCACTGAAGCTTTCTTT. Translation: CASRTDPSTEAFF. Based on the CDR3 plus reference TRBV7-2 and TRBJ1-1, the full variable domain is GAGVSQSPSNKVTEKGKDVELRCDPISGHTALYWYRQSLGQGLEFLIYFQGNSAPDKSGLPSDRFSAERTGGSVSTLTIQRTQQEDSAVYLCASRTDPSTEAFFGQGTRLTVV.